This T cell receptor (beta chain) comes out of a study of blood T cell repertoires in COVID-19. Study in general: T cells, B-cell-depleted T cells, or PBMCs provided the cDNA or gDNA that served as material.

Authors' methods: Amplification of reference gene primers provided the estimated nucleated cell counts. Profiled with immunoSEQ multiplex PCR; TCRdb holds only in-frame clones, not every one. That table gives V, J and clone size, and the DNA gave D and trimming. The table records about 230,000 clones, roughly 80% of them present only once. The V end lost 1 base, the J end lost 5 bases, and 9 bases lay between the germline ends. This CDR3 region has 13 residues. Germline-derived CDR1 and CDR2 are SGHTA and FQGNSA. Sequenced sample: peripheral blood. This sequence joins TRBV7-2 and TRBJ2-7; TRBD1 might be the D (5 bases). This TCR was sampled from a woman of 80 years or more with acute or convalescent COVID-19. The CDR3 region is CASSLGRADEQYF. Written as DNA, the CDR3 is TGTGCCAGCAGCTTAGGCAGGGCTGACGAGCAGTACTTC.